The 8 T cell receptor beta chains in this list originate from one sample, sequenced in a study of control samples from healthy donors and cancer patients. Measured with immunoSEQ multiplex PCR; TCRdb has only the in-frame clones, and not every one. This sample yields fewer than 60,000 clones, of which roughly 96% are seen a single time; approximately 2.4% belongs to the top ten. Sequencing used blood. Receptor source: a man younger than 40 in good health.

The chain joins TRBV6-1 to TRBJ2-5; D may correspond to TRBD1 or TRBD2 (5 bases each). The CDR3 totals 16 residues. V was trimmed by 1 base and J by 1 base, leaving 13 bases between them. Germline CDR1 reads MNHNS; CDR2 reads SASEGT. CDR3 DNA: TGTGCCAGCAGTGAAGAGACCGGGACGGTCCAAGAGACCCAGTACTTC. Translating it yields CASSEETGTVQETQYF.

The chain employs TRBV7-9 and TRBJ1-2; D call uncertain. The CDR3 is made up of 9 amino acids. Germline CDR1 reads SEHNR; CDR2 reads FQNEAQ (reference sequence). V dropped 1 base and J dropped 14 bases, with 5 bases sitting between them. CDR3 sequence reads: CASSLEWTF. CDR3 bases: TGTGCCAGCAGCTTAGAGTGGACCTTC.

The CDR3 DNA reads TGTGCCAGCAGTTCCTTCAGGGGTAGTGAGCAGTTCTTC. Its protein is CASSSFRGSEQFF. This chain uses TRBV11-3 with TRBJ2-1; possible D gene TRBD1, 6 bases. This CDR3 comprises 13 residues. The germline V gene has CDR1 SGHNT and CDR2 YENEEA. Trimming cost V 6 bases and J 9 bases, with 15 bases left between them.

This chain joins TRBV4-2 and TRBJ2-7; 10 nucleotides align to TRBD2. CDR3 length equals 15 residues. Germline trimming cut 0 bases from V and 3 bases from J; bases unmatched to any gene: 2. CDR1 is LGHNA and CDR2 is YNFKEQ in the germline V gene. CDR3 in DNA: TGTGCCAGCAGCCAAGATCTAGCGGGAGTCTACGAGCAGTACTTC. Translating it yields CASSQDLAGVYEQYF.

The chain joins TRBV10-3 to TRBJ1-1; TRBD1 aligns across 7 bases. This CDR3 has 14 residues. V gave up 4 bases and J gave up 3 bases; unmatched junction bases: 5. Germline V gene sequence: CDR1 ENHRY, CDR2 SYGVKD. CDR3 in amino acids: CAISVTGVDTEAFF. In DNA, the CDR3 is TGTGCCATCAGTGTAACAGGGGTGGACACTGAAGCTTTCTTT.

V and J are TRBV14 and TRBJ1-4; D not certain. CDR3 size: 13 residues. The germline CDR1 and CDR2 sequences are SGHDN and FVKESK. V was pared by 4 bases and J by 7 bases, with 10 bases between. The CDR3 is CASSRGLLEKLFF. As DNA, the CDR3 is TGTGCCAGCAGCCGAGGACTGCTTGAAAAACTGTTTTTT.

The CDR3 sequence is CASSQGLVGLGNEQYF. CDR3 in DNA: TGTGCCAGCAGCCAAGGCCTAGTCGGTCTAGGAAACGAGCAGTACTTC. V is TRBV3-1 (or the pseudogene TRBV3-2) and J is TRBJ2-7; D is undetermined. This CDR3 is built from 16 residues. Trimming removed 1 base at V and 5 bases at J, with 18 bases between. The germline gives CDR1 LGHDT, CDR2 YNNKEL (reference sequence).

This chain links TRBV28 with TRBJ1-1; tentative D call: TRBD1 (5 bases). The CDR3 contains 15 residues. Trimming removed 6 bases at V and 5 bases at J, with 19 bases between. Germline V gene data show CDR1 as MDHEN and CDR2 as SYDVKM. In nucleotides, the CDR3 is TGTGCCAGCAGCGGACGGCTGGGACGGGGGACTGAAGCTTTCTTT. This codes for CASSGRLGRGTEAFF.